These 18 T cell receptor beta chains came from one sample sequenced in a study of CXCR3-negative and CXCR3-positive naive CD8 T cells. Libraries of TRB cDNA were made by 5' RACE and carried UMIs. TCRdb reprocessed the 5' RACE reads; each CDR3 protein has one entry and no DNA is given. Across tens of thousands of distinct CDR3 sequences, the top ten clones capture approximately 1.1% of the sample. The sequenced sample consisted of naive CXCR3- CD8+ T cells from blood. Regarding subset: CD45RO-CCR7+CD27+CD95- naive CD8+ T cells lacking CXCR3 (TNR3-). The receptors come from a human donor in good health. Some clones in this sample may be carry-over from other donors' samples.

This chain's CDR3 is CASSLRLAGGLSYNEQFF. This chain uses TRBV7-2 with TRBJ2-1; TCRdb's D gene call, TRBD2, goes unchecked for lack of DNA. The V gene's germline CDR1 is SGHTA and CDR2 FQGNSA. The length of the CDR3 is 18 residues.

This CDR3 is CASSGTGIYSGTKYF. The chain couples TRBV6-5 to TRBJ2-5; the TCRdb D gene call, TRBD1, has no DNA to confirm it. Germline CDR1 is MNHEY and CDR2 is SVGAGI. The CDR3 length is 15 residues.

V usage is TRBV12-3 or TRBV12-4 and J usage is TRBJ1-1; the D gene TCRdb calls, TRBD1, cannot be checked with no DNA. The CDR3 is 14 residues long. The chain's CDR3 is CASYRLPEYTEAFF.

The genes are TRBV7-9 and TRBJ2-3; TCRdb picks TRBD2, but there is no DNA to check that call. The CDR3 has 15 residues. Germline V gene data show CDR1 as SEHNR and CDR2 as FQNEAQ (reference sequence). The chain's CDR3 is CASSLVGLHTDTQYF.

V is TRBV7-9 and J is TRBJ2-3. CDR1 and CDR2 from the germline V gene are SEHNR and FQNEAQ (reference sequence). This CDR3 has 14 residues. CDR3 sequence: CASSLAGLTDTQYF.

The chain employs TRBV2 and TRBJ2-2; no DNA is available, so the TRBD2 call from TCRdb remains unchecked. CDR1 is SNHLY and CDR2 is FYNNEI in the germline V gene. This CDR3 is built from 14 residues. This CDR3 is CASRGREDTGELFF. Looking up the rest from reference TRBV2 and TRBJ2-2 gives the full variable domain: EPEVTQTPSHQVTQMGQEVILRCVPISNHLYFYWYRQILGQKVEFLVSFYNNEISEKSEIFDDQFSVERPDGSNFTLKIRSTKLEDSAMYFCASRGREDTGELFFGEGSRLTVL.

This sequence joins TRBV28 and TRBJ2-7; TCRdb outputs TRBD1, but without DNA this stays unchecked. The CDR3 loop spans 14 amino acids. The germline V gene has CDR1 MDHEN and CDR2 SYDVKM. The CDR3 loop is CASSPPYSSYEQYF.

The J gene is TRBJ2-6, the V gene TRBV21-1; the TCRdb D gene call, TRBD1, has no DNA to confirm it. TRBV21-1 is shown as a pseudogene. The CDR3 has 15 residues. The CDR3 sequence is CASSKGGQRANVLTF.

The chain links TRBV7-2 to TRBJ2-7. This CDR3 has 16 residues. Germline loops: CDR1 SGHTA, CDR2 FQGNSA. CDR3 residues: CASSLDEQRTTYEQYF.

The chain recombines TRBV29-1 with TRBJ2-7. Per germline, CDR1 SQVTM and CDR2 ANQGSEA. The CDR3 spans 14 residues. CDR3: CSVEDGSSPCEQYF.

The chain joins TRBV20-1 to TRBJ2-1; the TCRdb call, TRBD1, lacks DNA for checking. This CDR3 region has 15 residues. Germline assignment: CDR1 DFQATT and CDR2 SNEGSKA (reference sequence). This CDR3 reads CSAFRVGTGTNEQFF.

The chain joins TRBV6-2 or TRBV6-3 to TRBJ2-7. There are 13 residues in the CDR3. The germline V gene has CDR1 MNHEY and CDR2 SVGEGT. CDR3: CASSYGQIYEQYF.

The V call is TRBV7-9, the J call TRBJ2-1; with no DNA, the TCRdb D assignment of TRBD1 cannot be verified. CDR3 size: 19 residues. Germline CDR1 SEHNR, CDR2 FQNEAQ (reference sequence). This chain's CDR3 is CASSLSGAELPSSYNEQFF.

The chain has TRBV3-1 and TRBJ2-7; TCRdb calls TRBD1, which cannot be checked without DNA. CDR3 length: 14 residues. CDR1 is LGHDT, CDR2 YNNKEL, per germline (reference sequence). The CDR3 sequence: CASSLGTGPYEQYF.

This chain joins TRBV29-1 and TRBJ1-3. The CDR3 is made up of 15 amino acids. CDR1 and CDR2 from the germline V gene are SQVTM and ANQGSEA. CDR3 sequence: CSVASEKSSGNTIYF.

The chain combines TRBV4-1 with TRBJ2-5. The germline CDR1 and CDR2 sequences are MGHRA and YSYEKL. The CDR3 is 15 amino acids. CDR3 sequence reads: CASSQEGRYQETQYF.

The CDR3 region is CSARALLGTGMPYEQYF. V gene TRBV20-1 combines with J gene TRBJ2-7; TCRdb's D gene call, TRBD1, goes unchecked for lack of DNA. The length of the CDR3 is 17 residues. The V gene's germline CDR1 is DFQATT and CDR2 SNEGSKA (reference sequence).

The genes are TRBV20-1 and TRBJ1-1; the D gene TCRdb calls, TRBD1, cannot be checked with no DNA. Germline CDR1 reads DFQATT; CDR2 reads SNEGSKA (reference sequence). The CDR3 covers 17 residues. The CDR3 sequence: CSARDLAGGSLNTEAFF.